Each of the 28 T cell receptor beta chains below was sequenced from the same sample in a study of blood T cell repertoires in COVID-19. Method: immunoSEQ multiplex PCR; TCRdb's copy keeps in-frame clones and lacks some. The sample includes 30,000 to 40,000 clones, about 85% of them seen just once. The sample comprised peripheral blood. The receptor source for this set is a man aged 55 to 69 with active or convalescent COVID-19.

The chain links TRBV7-2 to TRBJ2-7; 11 positions agree with TRBD2. After removal of 5 bases from V and 5 bases from J, the junction contained 8 bases not matched to a gene. The CDR3 spans 15 residues. Germline CDR1 SGHTA, CDR2 FQGNSA. CDR3 region: CASSPTSGRLHEQYV. CDR3 bases: TGTGCCAGCAGCCCCACTAGCGGGAGACTCCACGAGCAGTACGTC.

This chain links TRBV23-1 with TRBJ2-7; a possible D gene is TRBD2 (5 bases). TRBV23-1 is sorted into the ORF group, with uncertain function. This CDR3 comprises 19 residues. The V and J ends lost 0 bases and 0 bases respectively, with 21 bases between them. CDR3 bases: TGCGCCAGCAGTCAATCGGTAGAGGGCCGCAGAATGGACTCCTACGAGCAGTACGTC. Protein sequence: CASSQSVEGRRMDSYEQYV.

The rearrangement joins TRBV3-1 (or the pseudogene TRBV3-2) to TRBJ2-5; 11 positions agree with TRBD1. Trimming at V came to 3 bases and at J to 4 bases, leaving 4 bases not matched to a gene. This CDR3 region has 15 residues. Germline V gives CDR1 LGHDT, CDR2 YNNKEL (reference sequence). The CDR3 region is CASSQRTGGVETQYF. The CDR3 DNA is TGTGCCAGCAGCCAGAGGACAGGGGGCGTAGAGACCCAGTACTTC.

The rearrangement uses TRBV10-3 and TRBJ2-1; D gene unclear. There are 15 residues in the CDR3. Germline V lookup: CDR1 ENHRY, CDR2 SYGVKD. V lost 3 bases to trimming and J lost 6 bases, with 15 bases between them. CDR3 nucleotides: TGTGCCATCAGTGACCTAAATAAGAATGTCAATGAGCAGTTCTTC. This gives the protein CAISDLNKNVNEQFF.

A single count supports this clone. J is TRBJ2-3 and V is TRBV7-2; a possible D gene is TRBD1 (7 bases). V was cut by 4 bases and J by 2 bases, with 13 bases left in between. The CDR3 runs to 15 residues. From germline, CDR1 is SGHTA and CDR2 FQGNSA. In nucleotides, the CDR3 is TGTGCCAGCAGCTCAGGGGGGCTACCCACAGATACGCAGTATTTT. Amino acid sequence: CASSSGGLPTDTQYF.

The V call is TRBV10-3, the J call TRBJ1-1, with a tentative D call TRBD1 (6 bases). There are 15 residues in the CDR3. V was trimmed by 6 bases and J by 0 bases, leaving 14 bases between them. Germline CDR1 is ENHRY and CDR2 is SYGVKD. The CDR3 nucleotides read TGTGCCATCAGGGAGACGGACAGTTTGAACACTGAAGCTTTCTTT. It codes for CAIRETDSLNTEAFF.

The J gene is TRBJ1-3, the V gene TRBV5-1, with unresolved D. The V end was cut by 2 bases, the J end by 4 bases, with 7 bases between. The CDR3 is 13 amino acids. Germline CDR1 and CDR2: SGHRS and YFSETQ. CDR3 loop: CASSLDTGNTIYF. The DNA for the CDR3 is TGCGCCAGCAGCTTAGACACGGGAAACACCATATATTTT.

The rearrangement joins TRBV11-2 to TRBJ2-1; 12 bases are a match to TRBD2. V dropped 1 base and J dropped 8; count of bases not matched to a gene: 3. The CDR3 consists of 15 residues. In germline, CDR1 is SGHAT, CDR2 FQNNGV. As DNA, the CDR3 is TGTGCCAGCAGCTTAGGGACTAGCGGGACCCATGAGCAGTTCTTC. The encoded protein is CASSLGTSGTHEQFF.

The chain couples TRBV18 to TRBJ1-2, with D perhaps matching TRBD1 (6 bases). Germline lookup yields CDR1 KGHSH and CDR2 LQKENI. The V end lost 5 bases, the J end lost 5 bases, and 15 bases lay between the germline ends. This CDR3 spans 14 amino acids. DNA for the CDR3: TGTGCCAGCTCATTAGGACAGCAGGGGTATGGCTACACCTTC. It codes for CASSLGQQGYGYTF.

The chain recombines TRBV2 with TRBJ1-1; no definite D call. The CDR3 covers 15 residues. Germline CDR1 and CDR2: SNHLY and FYNNEI. V gave up 4 bases and J gave up 6 bases, with 18 bases separating them. The CDR3 region is CASSVLSKSISEAFF. The CDR3 nucleotides read TGTGCCAGCAGTGTGCTATCCAAGAGTATCTCTGAAGCTTTCTTT.

The chain employs TRBV6-5 and TRBJ1-6; weak D call: TRBD1 (6 bases). V was trimmed by 6 bases and J by 8 bases, leaving 14 bases between them. Germline values: CDR1 MNHEY, CDR2 SVGAGI. CDR3 size: 14 residues. Written as DNA, the CDR3 is TGTGCCAGCAGCAACCCGGGACAATATTCACCCCTCCACTTT. It codes for CASSNPGQYSPLHF.

This chain joins TRBV4-1 and TRBJ1-4; 7 nucleotides match TRBD1. V shed 1 base, J shed 5 bases, and the junction held 7 bases outside the gene matches. The CDR3 is 16 amino acids. From germline, CDR1 is MGHRA and CDR2 YSYEKL. CDR3 region: CASSQAEGTANEKLFF. DNA of the CDR3: TGCGCCAGCAGCCAAGCAGAGGGGACAGCGAATGAAAAACTGTTTTTT.

The chain has TRBV5-1 and TRBJ1-3; D is undetermined. Between the trimmed V and J ends, which lost 0 bases and 2 bases, there was a span of 12 bases. The CDR3 length is 16 residues. Germline V gene data show CDR1 as SGHRS and CDR2 as YFSETQ. CDR3 amino acids: CASSLEPRLAGNTIYF. The CDR3 DNA reads TGCGCCAGCAGCTTGGAGCCAAGACTGGCTGGAAACACCATATATTTT. The whole variable domain, filled in from reference TRBV5-1 and TRBJ1-3, reads KAGVTQTPRYLIKTRGQQVTLSCSPISGHRSVSWYQQTPGQGLQFLFEYFSETQRNKGNFPGRFSGRQFSNSRSEMNVSTLELGDSALYLCASSLEPRLAGNTIYFGEGSWLTVV.

This chain uses TRBV4-2 with TRBJ1-4; D gene uncertain. CDR3 size: 17 residues. Germline V gene sequence: CDR1 LGHNA, CDR2 YNFKEQ. V was pared by 0 bases and J by 0 bases, with 11 bases between. This CDR3 is CASSQDGGFATNEKLFF. DNA for the CDR3: TGTGCCAGCAGCCAAGATGGCGGTTTTGCAACTAATGAAAAACTGTTTTTT.

The chain employs TRBV19 and TRBJ1-6, with a weak D call TRBD1 (6 bases). Trimming left V 4 bases short and J 10 bases short, with 11 bases between. Per the germline V gene, CDR1 is LNHDA and CDR2 is SQIVND (reference sequence). CDR3 size: 13 residues. The CDR3 reads CASSSQTGSPLHF. CDR3 nucleotide sequence: TGTGCCAGTAGTAGCCAGACAGGATCACCCCTCCACTTT.

The chain recombines TRBV7-2 with TRBJ2-5; D is possibly TRBD1 (6 bases). Trimming cost V 7 bases and J 4 bases, with 13 bases left between them. The germline V gene encodes CDR1 SGHTA and CDR2 FQGNSA. The CDR3 has 13 residues. The CDR3 DNA is TGTGCCAGCAACCCCAGGGGAATAGAGACCCAGTACTTC. Its protein product is CASNPRGIETQYF.

This clone turned up a few times. This sequence joins TRBV5-6 and TRBJ2-1, with TRBD2 identical over 13 bases. The V and J ends lost 2 bases and 7 bases, in that order; junction bases with no gene match: 6. Germline lookup yields CDR1 SGHDT and CDR2 YYEEEE. The CDR3 extends over 16 amino acids. CDR3 protein: CASSLLAGGPRNEQFF. CDR3 DNA: TGTGCCAGCAGCTTACTAGCGGGAGGGCCGAGGAATGAGCAGTTCTTC.

This clone was observed a few times. The chain combines TRBV20-1 with TRBJ1-5; possible D gene TRBD1, 6 bases. The length of the CDR3 is 13 residues. Trimming stripped 3 bases from V and 6 bases from J, with 12 bases between. Germline V gene sequence: CDR1 DFQATT, CDR2 SNEGSKA (reference sequence). In DNA, the CDR3 is TGCAGTGCTAGTATTCAGGGGCGTCAGCCCCAGCATTTT. It codes for CSASIQGRQPQHF.

This chain connects TRBV4-1 to TRBJ1-5, with no clear D. Germline V gives CDR1 MGHRA, CDR2 YSYEKL. V lost 3 bases, J lost 3 bases, and 12 bases lay in between. The CDR3 is 15 amino acids. CDR3 DNA sequence: TGCGCCAGCAGCCAGAGGTGGCAGTACAATCAGCCCCAGCATTTT. Translated, it gives CASSQRWQYNQPQHF.

A single count supports this clone. The V call is TRBV5-1, the J call TRBJ1-2, with D perhaps matching TRBD1 (6 bases). Between the trimmed V and J ends, which lost 4 bases and 4 bases, there was a span of 14 bases. Germline CDR1 reads SGHRS; CDR2 reads YFSETQ. CDR3 length: 14 residues. The CDR3 region is CASSPGQQTYGYTF. The DNA of the CDR3 is TGCGCCAGCAGCCCCGGACAGCAGACCTATGGCTACACCTTC.

V and J are TRBV5-4 and TRBJ1-1; TRBD1 aligns across 7 bases. There are 13 residues in the CDR3. CDR1 is SGHNT, CDR2 YYREEE, per germline (reference sequence). V trimming: 1 base; J trimming: 4 bases; junction bases outside the gene matches: 1. The CDR3 nucleotides read TGTGCCAGCAGCTTGCAGGGGGGCACTGAAGCTTTCTTT. Its translation: CASSLQGGTEAFF.

The chain recombines TRBV7-9 with TRBJ1-3, with D possibly being TRBD1 (5 bases). The germline V and J ends were trimmed by 3 bases and 6 bases, with 12 bases remaining between them. The CDR3 loop spans 14 amino acids. Germline CDR1 SEHNR, CDR2 FQNEAQ (reference sequence). The CDR3 protein is CASSFLGGPNTIYF. The CDR3 coding sequence is TGTGCCAGCAGCTTCCTGGGGGGACCAAACACCATATATTTT.

This clone was seen more than once but under ten times. The chain recombines TRBV24-1 with TRBJ2-2, with a possible D match to TRBD1 (6 bases). CDR1 is KGHDR and CDR2 is SFDVKD in the germline V gene. This CDR3 is built from 15 residues. The V end was cut by 5 bases, the J end by 0 bases, with 9 bases between. The CDR3 DNA is TGTGCCACCAGTGGAGGACAGACGAACACCGGGGAGCTGTTTTTT. Its protein product is CATSGGQTNTGELFF.

The J gene is TRBJ2-3, the V gene TRBV5-1, with a possible D match to TRBD2 (6 bases). The CDR3 contains 17 residues. Looked up from germline, CDR1 is SGHRS and CDR2 is YFSETQ. V gave up 0 bases and J gave up 0 bases, with 14 bases separating them. As DNA, the CDR3 is TGCGCCAGCAGCTTGGGAGTCTCGGGGACTAGCACAGATACGCAGTATTTT. Translation: CASSLGVSGTSTDTQYF.

This sequence joins TRBV30 and TRBJ2-3; D is perhaps TRBD2 (7 bases). Germline CDR1 and CDR2: GTSNPN and SVGIG (reference sequence). V gave up 0 bases and J gave up 4 bases, with 20 bases separating them. CDR3 size: 17 residues. CDR3 sequence (DNA): TGTGCCTGGAGTGTTCGGGGGGCGCTTGGTGTTGCAGATACGCAGTATTTT. Its translation is CAWSVRGALGVADTQYF.

This clone was detected a few times. The CDR3 protein is CASSLVPAGGSTDTQYF. CDR3 coding DNA: TGTGCCAGCAGCTTAGTTCCCGCGGGAGGTAGCACAGATACGCAGTATTTT. The chain employs TRBV5-5 and TRBJ2-3; 8 bases line up with TRBD2. The CDR3 is 17 residues long. Germline V gene lookup returns CDR1 SGHKS and CDR2 YYEKEE (reference sequence). V lost 2 bases to trimming and J lost 0 bases; unmatched junction nucleotides: 8.

This chain links TRBV5-1 with TRBJ1-6, with a weak D call TRBD1 (6 bases). Trimming left V 0 bases short and J 9 bases short, with 10 bases between. CDR1 SGHRS and CDR2 YFSETQ come from the germline V gene. The CDR3 contains 14 residues. CDR3 in amino acids: CASSLGSGVSPLHF. The DNA for the CDR3 is TGCGCCAGCAGCTTGGGGTCAGGGGTTTCACCCCTCCACTTT.

V usage is TRBV23-1 and J usage is TRBJ1-2; unclear D gene. TRBV23-1 is designated an ORF whose function remains uncertain. Trimming took off 4 bases at V and 3 bases at J, with 18 bases between the two ends. The CDR3 length is 16 residues. Here the CDR3 DNA reads TGCGCCAGCAGTCTAAGGAGGCGGCCGAGTTACTATGGCTACACCTTC. This encodes CASSLRRRPSYYGYTF.